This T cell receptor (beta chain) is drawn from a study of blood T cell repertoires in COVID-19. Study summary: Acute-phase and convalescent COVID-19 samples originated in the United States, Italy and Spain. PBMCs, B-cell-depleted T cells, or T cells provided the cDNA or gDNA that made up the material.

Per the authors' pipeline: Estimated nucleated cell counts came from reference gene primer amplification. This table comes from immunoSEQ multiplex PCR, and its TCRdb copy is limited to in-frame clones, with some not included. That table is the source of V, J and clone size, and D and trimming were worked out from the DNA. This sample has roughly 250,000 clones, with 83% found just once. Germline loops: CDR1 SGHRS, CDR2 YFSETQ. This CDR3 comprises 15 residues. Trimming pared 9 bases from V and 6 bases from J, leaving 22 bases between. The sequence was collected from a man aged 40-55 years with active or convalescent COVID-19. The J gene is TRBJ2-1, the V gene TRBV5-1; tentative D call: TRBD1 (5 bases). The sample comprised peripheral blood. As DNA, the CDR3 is TGCGCCACCGGTGAATCAGGGTTGGGCTTCAATGAGCAGTTCTTC. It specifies CATGESGLGFNEQFF.